The 21 T cell receptor beta chains in this list originate from one sample, sequenced in a study of blood T cell repertoires in COVID-19. The data were produced by immunoSEQ multiplex PCR, yet TCRdb's version contains in-frame clones alone and is incomplete. The sample holds 160,000 or so clones, roughly nine tenths seen once. Sequences were obtained from peripheral blood. The receptors derive from a woman between 40 and 55 years old with acute or convalescent COVID-19.

CDR3 residues: CASSLASHGNTIYF. The DNA of the CDR3 is TGTGCCAGTAGCCTGGCATCACATGGAAACACCATATATTTT. This sequence joins TRBV19 and TRBJ1-3; D remains ambiguous. The germline V gene has CDR1 LNHDA and CDR2 SQIVND (reference sequence). V was shortened by 6 bases and J by 3 bases, with 12 bases between the two germline ends. CDR3 length equals 14 residues.

The chain carries TRBV19 and TRBJ1-5; maybe TRBD1 (6 bases). Trimming removed 5 bases at V and 0 bases at J, with 11 bases between. CDR3 length equals 15 residues. CDR1 is LNHDA and CDR2 is SQIVND in the germline V gene (reference sequence). CDR3: CASSETGTSNQPQHF. The CDR3, as DNA: TGTGCCAGTAGTGAGACAGGTACTAGCAATCAGCCCCAGCATTTT.

DNA of the CDR3: TGTGCCAGCAGTTCCCCGACGGAGGGGAGGTATGGCTACACCTTC. Translated, it gives CASSSPTEGRYGYTF. The chain uses TRBV6-6 and TRBJ1-2; D might be TRBD1 (5 bases). This CDR3 spans 15 amino acids. Germline CDR1 reads MNHNY; CDR2 reads SVGAGI (reference sequence). V was cut by 4 bases and J by 5 bases, with 17 bases left in between.

The V gene is TRBV23-1, the J gene TRBJ1-2, with 10 bases lining up with TRBD1. Being an ORF, TRBV23-1 has a function that is uncertain. Trimming at V came to 0 bases and at J to 4 bases, leaving 17 bases not matched to a gene. CDR3 size: 20 residues. The CDR3 is CASSQSPRQGAVPLIYGYTF. DNA for the CDR3: TGCGCCAGCAGTCAATCACCCCGACAGGGGGCCGTTCCCCTCATCTATGGCTACACCTTC.

The chain joins TRBV3-1 (or the pseudogene TRBV3-2) to TRBJ2-2, with D unresolved. CDR3 length: 14 residues. V lost 6 bases and J lost 4, with 12 bases in between. The germline V gene encodes CDR1 LGHDT and CDR2 YNNKEL (reference sequence). The CDR3 sequence: CASSPPVSTGELFF. In DNA form, the CDR3 reads TGTGCCAGCAGTCCCCCCGTGAGCACCGGGGAGCTGTTTTTT.

This clone occurred once. CDR3 coding DNA: TGTGCCAGTAGTCTGACACCGGGGGCTGAAGCTTTCTTT. Its translation: CASSLTPGAEAFF. J is TRBJ1-1 and V is TRBV19; tentative D call: TRBD1 (5 bases). The CDR3 extends over 13 amino acids. Trimming left V 5 bases short and J 6 bases short, with 13 bases between. Germline CDR1 LNHDA, CDR2 SQIVND (reference sequence).

V gene TRBV5-4 combines with J gene TRBJ2-1; possible D gene TRBD2, 5 bases. V lost 4 bases, J lost 8 bases, and 13 bases lay in between. The CDR3 is made up of 13 amino acids. CDR1 is SGHNT and CDR2 is YYREEE in the germline V gene (reference sequence). The CDR3 region has the DNA TGTGCCAGCAGCCTTACTAGTTTGGATGAGCAGTTCTTC. It specifies CASSLTSLDEQFF.

The V gene is TRBV9, the J gene TRBJ2-7, with 7 bases that match TRBD1. After removal of 2 bases from V and 3 bases from J, the junction contained 8 bases not matched to a gene. CDR1 is SGDLS, CDR2 YYNGEE, per germline. The CDR3 covers 15 residues. This chain's CDR3 is CASSVSTGTDYEQYF. For the CDR3, the DNA is TGTGCCAGCAGCGTGTCCACCGGGACAGACTACGAGCAGTACTTC.

V is TRBV30 and J is TRBJ1-5, with a tentative D call TRBD1 (5 bases). Germline V CDR1 and CDR2: GTSNPN, SVGIG (reference sequence). The V and J ends lost 3 bases and 4 bases respectively, with 10 bases between them. The CDR3 runs to 13 residues. CDR3 DNA: TGTGCCTGGAGCGTCCAGGGTAATCAGCCCCAGCATTTT. The encoded protein is CAWSVQGNQPQHF.

This clone has more than one count but fewer than ten. The rearrangement uses TRBV19 and TRBJ2-1; D is unclear. The CDR3 is 12 residues long. In germline, CDR1 is LNHDA, CDR2 SQIVND (reference sequence). V lost 5 bases, J lost 2 bases, and 4 bases lay in between. The CDR3 nucleotides are TGTGCCAGTAGTGACACCTACAATGAGCAGTTCTTC. Translating gives CASSDTYNEQFF.

This chain connects TRBV5-4 to TRBJ2-2; 8 nucleotides match TRBD2. V was clipped by 4 bases and J by 2 bases; unmatched bases: 7. The CDR3 has 16 residues. Germline loops: CDR1 SGHNT, CDR2 YYREEE (reference sequence). The CDR3 DNA sequence: TGTGCCAGCAGCGTATGGACTAGCTACAACACCGGGGAGCTGTTTTTT. Residues: CASSVWTSYNTGELFF.

In nucleotides, the CDR3 is TGTGCCACCAGCAGAGGACAGGGGGGCGATACGCAGTATTTT. It specifies CATSRGQGGDTQYF. The chain employs TRBV15 and TRBJ2-3; TRBD1 matches at 9 bases. This CDR3 is 14 amino acids long. Per germline, CDR1 LNHNV and CDR2 YYDKDF (reference sequence). The V and J ends lost 1 base and 6 bases, in that order; junction bases with no gene match: 2. Full variable domain (outside the CDR3, taken from reference TRBV15 and TRBJ2-3): DAMVIQNPRYQVTQFGKPVTLSCSQTLNHNVMYWYQQKSSQAPKLLFHYYDKDFNNEADTPDNFQSRRPNTSFCFLDIRSPGLGDTAMYLCATSRGQGGDTQYFGPGTRLTVL.

The chain links TRBV5-4 to TRBJ2-7; no reliable D call. CDR3 length: 12 amino acids. The germline CDR1 and CDR2 sequences are SGHNT and YYREEE (reference sequence). V lost 0 bases and J 3 bases, leaving 4 bases between the germline ends. The CDR3 DNA is TGTGCCAGCAGCTTGGACGGCTACGAGCAGTACTTC. Protein sequence: CASSLDGYEQYF.

The chain couples TRBV24-1 to TRBJ1-1; TRBD1 might be the D (5 bases). The V gene lost 1 base and the J gene lost 4 bases, with 12 bases spanning the gap. CDR1 KGHDR and CDR2 SFDVKD come from the germline V gene. This CDR3 region has 15 residues. CDR3 loop: CATSDLGVLGTEAFF. For the CDR3, the DNA is TGTGCCACCAGTGATTTAGGGGTGCTCGGCACTGAAGCTTTCTTT.

This chain connects TRBV6-4 to TRBJ2-3; D remains ambiguous. CDR1 is MRHNA and CDR2 is SNTAGT in the germline V gene. The CDR3 spans 13 residues. V dropped 4 bases and J dropped 5 bases, with 10 bases sitting between them. In DNA form, the CDR3 reads TGTGCCAGCAGTGTTCAGGCACGAGATACGCAGTATTTT. Protein: CASSVQARDTQYF.

This sequence joins TRBV5-1 and TRBJ2-1; D possibly corresponds to TRBD2 (5 bases). CDR3 size: 11 residues. CDR1 is SGHRS, CDR2 YFSETQ, per germline. Trimming left V 4 bases short and J 7 bases short, with 6 bases between. The CDR3 DNA reads TGCGCCAGCAGCGAGGGTAATGAGCAGTTCTTC. Translating gives CASSEGNEQFF. The full variable domain, with the rest looked up from reference TRBV5-1 and TRBJ2-1, is KAGVTQTPRYLIKTRGQQVTLSCSPISGHRSVSWYQQTPGQGLQFLFEYFSETQRNKGNFPGRFSGRQFSNSRSEMNVSTLELGDSALYLCASSEGNEQFFGPGTRLTVL.

The chain uses TRBV6-1 and TRBJ1-6; no reliable D call. The CDR3 runs to 13 residues. Trimming removed 1 base from V and 10 bases from J, with 8 bases in between. In germline, CDR1 is MNHNS, CDR2 SASEGT. The CDR3 sequence: CASSEVNGSPLHF. In DNA, the CDR3 is TGTGCCAGCAGTGAAGTTAACGGGTCACCCCTCCACTTT.

The rearrangement links TRBV11-3 to TRBJ1-2, with TRBD1 as a possible D gene (6 bases). The germline gives CDR1 SGHNT, CDR2 YENEEA. The CDR3 loop spans 17 amino acids. V lost 4 bases and J lost 1, with 19 bases in between. CDR3 nucleotides: TGTGCCAGCAGCTCCCGGGACATGGACTTCTTTAACTATGGCTACACCTTC. This encodes CASSSRDMDFFNYGYTF.

The chain couples TRBV28 to TRBJ2-1, with 14 bases aligning to TRBD2. The V and J ends lost 6 bases and 6 bases, in that order; junction bases with no gene match: 10. Germline values: CDR1 MDHEN, CDR2 SYDVKM. The CDR3 is made up of 17 amino acids. The CDR3: CASSFPGLAGVANEQFF. CDR3 nucleotide sequence: TGTGCCAGCAGCTTTCCGGGACTAGCGGGAGTAGCCAATGAGCAGTTCTTC.

The J gene is TRBJ1-6, the V gene TRBV6-1; TRBD1 matches at 9 bases. With 1 base clipped from V and 9 bases from J, the junction kept 10 bases outside the gene matches. This CDR3 is 17 amino acids long. CDR1 and CDR2 (germline): MNHNS, SASEGT. For the CDR3, the DNA is TGTGCCAGCAGTGAAGAGAGGGGACAGGGTGGTTTTTCACCCCTCCACTTT. It is translated as CASSEERGQGGFSPLHF.

The chain combines TRBV28 with TRBJ2-3; 7 nucleotides line up with TRBD2. CDR3 length: 16 residues. Trimming cost V 2 bases and J 2 bases; bases outside gene matches: 7. Per germline, CDR1 MDHEN and CDR2 SYDVKM. DNA for the CDR3: TGTGCCAGCAGTTTAAGTTTCAGCGGGAACACAGATACGCAGTATTTT. Its translation: CASSLSFSGNTDTQYF.